This T cell receptor (beta chain) was observed in a study of PD-L1 blockade in urothelial cancer. For the study at large: The median T cell count in blood samples was 140,000 to 150,000.

The time point was: pretreatment peripheral blood. The V gene's germline CDR1 is MDHEN and CDR2 SYDVKM. This CDR3 region has 15 residues. Trimming took 6 bases from V and 8 from J, leaving 20 bases between them. Assay: immunoSEQ multiplex PCR; the TCRdb copy retains only in-frame clones and omits some. The data show tens of thousands of clones, about 83% seen once. J is TRBJ2-1 and V is TRBV28, with D maybe TRBD2 (7 bases). This sample comprised PBMCs, obtained around atezolizumab (anti-PD-L1) treatment. The origin of this receptor is a woman aged 55-70 years with urothelial cancer. The CDR3 coding sequence is TGTGCCAGCAGCCAAGGGGGGGAGGGCAGGGATGAGCAGTTCTTC. Its protein product is CASSQGGEGRDEQFF.